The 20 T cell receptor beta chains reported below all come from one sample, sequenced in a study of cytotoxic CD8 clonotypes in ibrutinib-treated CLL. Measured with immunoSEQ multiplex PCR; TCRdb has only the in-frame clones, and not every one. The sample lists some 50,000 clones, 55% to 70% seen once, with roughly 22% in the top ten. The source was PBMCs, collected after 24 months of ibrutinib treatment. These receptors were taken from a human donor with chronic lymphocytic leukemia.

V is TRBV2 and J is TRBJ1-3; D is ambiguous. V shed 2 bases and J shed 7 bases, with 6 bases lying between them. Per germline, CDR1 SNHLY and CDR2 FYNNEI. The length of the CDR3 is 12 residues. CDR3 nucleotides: TGTGCCAGCAGTGAAACGGCGAACACCATATATTTT. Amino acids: CASSETANTIYF.

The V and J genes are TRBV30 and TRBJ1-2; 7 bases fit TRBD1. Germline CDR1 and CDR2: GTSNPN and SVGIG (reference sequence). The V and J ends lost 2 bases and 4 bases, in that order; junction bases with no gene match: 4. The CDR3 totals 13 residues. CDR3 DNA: TGTGCCTGGAGTCCCACAGGGGTCTATGGCTACACCTTC. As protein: CAWSPTGVYGYTF.

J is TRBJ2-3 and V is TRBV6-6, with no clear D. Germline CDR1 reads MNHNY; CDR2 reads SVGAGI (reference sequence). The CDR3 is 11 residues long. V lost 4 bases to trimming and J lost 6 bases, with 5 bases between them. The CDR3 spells CASSSSDTQYF. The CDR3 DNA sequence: TGTGCCAGCAGTTCGTCGGATACGCAGTATTTT.

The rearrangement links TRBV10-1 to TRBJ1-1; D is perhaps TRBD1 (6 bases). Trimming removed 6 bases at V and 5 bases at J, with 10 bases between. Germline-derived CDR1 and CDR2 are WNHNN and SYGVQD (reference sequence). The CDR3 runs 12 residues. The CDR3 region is CASSRGMTEAFF. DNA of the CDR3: TGCGCCAGCAGCAGGGGAATGACTGAAGCTTTCTTT.

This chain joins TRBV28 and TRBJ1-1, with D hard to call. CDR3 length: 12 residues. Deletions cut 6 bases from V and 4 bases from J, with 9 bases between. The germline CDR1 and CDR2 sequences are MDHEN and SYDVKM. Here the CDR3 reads CASRGGGTEAFF. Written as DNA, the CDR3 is TGTGCCAGCAGGGGAGGTGGCACTGAAGCTTTCTTT.

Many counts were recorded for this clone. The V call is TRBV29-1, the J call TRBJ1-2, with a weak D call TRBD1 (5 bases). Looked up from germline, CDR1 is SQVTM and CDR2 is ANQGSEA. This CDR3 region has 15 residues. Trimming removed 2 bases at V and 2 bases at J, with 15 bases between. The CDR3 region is CSVERWGEMNYGYTF. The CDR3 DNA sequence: TGCAGCGTTGAAAGGTGGGGCGAAATGAACTATGGCTACACCTTC.

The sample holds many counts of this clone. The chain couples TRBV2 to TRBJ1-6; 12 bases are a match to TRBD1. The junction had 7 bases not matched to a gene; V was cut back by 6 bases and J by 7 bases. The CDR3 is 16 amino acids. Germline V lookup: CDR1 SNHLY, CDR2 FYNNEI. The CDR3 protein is CASRPRDRGHNSPLHF. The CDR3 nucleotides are TGTGCCAGCAGGCCGAGGGACAGGGGGCACAATTCACCCCTCCACTTT.

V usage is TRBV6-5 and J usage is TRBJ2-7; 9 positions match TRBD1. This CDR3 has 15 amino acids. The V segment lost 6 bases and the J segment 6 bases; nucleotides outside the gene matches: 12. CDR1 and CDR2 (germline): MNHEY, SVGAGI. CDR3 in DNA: TGTGCCAGCAGGGGGACAGGGAGAAAGTCGGTCGAGCAGTACTTC. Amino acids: CASRGTGRKSVEQYF.

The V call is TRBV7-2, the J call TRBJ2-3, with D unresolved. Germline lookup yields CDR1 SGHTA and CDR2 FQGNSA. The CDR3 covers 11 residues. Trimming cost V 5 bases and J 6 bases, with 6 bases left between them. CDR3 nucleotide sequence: TGTGCCAGCAGCCAGACGGATACGCAGTATTTT. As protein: CASSQTDTQYF.

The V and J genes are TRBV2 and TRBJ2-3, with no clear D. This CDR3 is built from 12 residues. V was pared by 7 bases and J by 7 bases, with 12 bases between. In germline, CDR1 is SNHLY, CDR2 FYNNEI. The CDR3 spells CASIVVDYTQYF. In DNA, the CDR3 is TGTGCCAGCATTGTAGTTGACTATACGCAGTATTTT.

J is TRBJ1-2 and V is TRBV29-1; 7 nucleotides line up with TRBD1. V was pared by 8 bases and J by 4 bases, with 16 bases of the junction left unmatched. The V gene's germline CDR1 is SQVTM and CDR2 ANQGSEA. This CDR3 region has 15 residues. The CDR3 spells CSTVPRDSLLYGYTF. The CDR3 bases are TGCAGCACCGTTCCCCGGGACAGCCTCCTCTATGGCTACACCTTC.

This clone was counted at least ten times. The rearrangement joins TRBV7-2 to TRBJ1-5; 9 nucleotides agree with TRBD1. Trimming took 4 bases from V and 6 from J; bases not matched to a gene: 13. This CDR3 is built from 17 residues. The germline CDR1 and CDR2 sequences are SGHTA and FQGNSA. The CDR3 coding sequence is TGTGCCAGCAGCTACTACGGGGGGACAGGGAGTTTTCAGCCCCAGCATTTT. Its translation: CASSYYGGTGSFQPQHF.

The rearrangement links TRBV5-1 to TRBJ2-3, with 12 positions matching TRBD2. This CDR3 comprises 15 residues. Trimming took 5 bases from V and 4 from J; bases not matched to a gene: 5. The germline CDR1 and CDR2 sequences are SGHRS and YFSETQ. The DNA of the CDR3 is TGCGCCAGCAGTCCGACTAGCGGGGGTTCAGATACGCAGTATTTT. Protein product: CASSPTSGGSDTQYF.

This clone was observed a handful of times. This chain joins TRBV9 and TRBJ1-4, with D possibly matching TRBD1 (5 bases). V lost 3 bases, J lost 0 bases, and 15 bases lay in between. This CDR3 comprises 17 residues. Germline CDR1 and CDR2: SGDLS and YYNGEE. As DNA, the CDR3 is TGTGCCAGCAGCGGGGGACGCTCTACAGCAACTAATGAAAAACTGTTTTTT. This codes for CASSGGRSTATNEKLFF.

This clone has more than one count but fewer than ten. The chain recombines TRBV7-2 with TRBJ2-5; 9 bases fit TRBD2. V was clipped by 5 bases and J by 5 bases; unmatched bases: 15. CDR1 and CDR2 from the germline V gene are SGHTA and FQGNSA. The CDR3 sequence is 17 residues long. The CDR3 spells CASSRQVVAGGQETQYF. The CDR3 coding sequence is TGTGCCAGCAGCCGCCAGGTTGTCGCGGGAGGGCAGGAGACCCAGTACTTC. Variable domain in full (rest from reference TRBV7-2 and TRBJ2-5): GAGVSQSPSNKVTEKGKDVELRCDPISGHTALYWYRQSLGQGLEFLIYFQGNSAPDKSGLPSDRFSAERTGGSVSTLTIQRTQQEDSAVYLCASSRQVVAGGQETQYFGPGTRLLVL.

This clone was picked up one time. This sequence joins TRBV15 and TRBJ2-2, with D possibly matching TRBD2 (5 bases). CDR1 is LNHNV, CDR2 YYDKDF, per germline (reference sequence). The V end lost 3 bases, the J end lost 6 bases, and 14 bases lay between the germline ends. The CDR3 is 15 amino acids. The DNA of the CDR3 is TGTGCCACCAGCAGCCCCCGGTGGGGAGCCGGGGAGCTGTTTTTT. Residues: CATSSPRWGAGELFF.

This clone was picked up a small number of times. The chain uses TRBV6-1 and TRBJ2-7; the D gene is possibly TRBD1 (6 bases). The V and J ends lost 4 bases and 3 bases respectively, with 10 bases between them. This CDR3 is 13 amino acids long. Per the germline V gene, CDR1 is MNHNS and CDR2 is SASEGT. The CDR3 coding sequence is TGTGCCAGCAGTGGCTACAGGGACTACGAGCAGTACGTC. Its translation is CASSGYRDYEQYV.

The CDR3 reads CASSVGIAGNEQYF. In DNA form, the CDR3 reads TGTGCCAGCAGTGTGGGGATAGCGGGAAACGAGCAGTACTTC. The V and J genes are TRBV6-1 and TRBJ2-7; 8 bases line up with TRBD2. CDR1 is MNHNS and CDR2 is SASEGT in the germline V gene. V lost 4 bases, J lost 5 bases, and 7 bases stayed unmatched. The CDR3 consists of 14 residues.

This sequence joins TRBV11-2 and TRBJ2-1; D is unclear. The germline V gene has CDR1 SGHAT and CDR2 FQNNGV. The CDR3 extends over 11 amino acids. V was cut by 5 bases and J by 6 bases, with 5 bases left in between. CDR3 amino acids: CASSHSNEQFF. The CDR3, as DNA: TGTGCCAGCAGCCACAGCAATGAGCAGTTCTTC.

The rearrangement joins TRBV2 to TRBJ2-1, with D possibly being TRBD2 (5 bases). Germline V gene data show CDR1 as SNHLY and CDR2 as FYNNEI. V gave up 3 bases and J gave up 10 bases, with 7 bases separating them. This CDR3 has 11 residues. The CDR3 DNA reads TGTGCCAGCAGTGAGGAGCGGGAGCAGTTCTTC. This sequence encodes CASSEEREQFF.